This T cell receptor (beta chain) comes out of a study of cytomegalovirus exposure and HLA in healthy donors. Findings and caveats of the study: In an earlier analysis, about 87% or about 30%: the productive usage of most TCR beta V segments.

V was clipped by 8 bases and J by 9 bases, with 17 bases between them. The CDR3 sequence is 14 residues long. Germline V gene data show CDR1 as MDHEN and CDR2 as SYDVKM. With respect to this clone: Its antigen is still unknown.

This PCR relied on a set of 60 Vbeta primers and 13 Jbeta primers. Libraries were prepared by immunoSEQ multiplex PCR; TCRdb keeps only in-frame clonotypes and omits some of them. The sample lists 150,000 or so clones, 65% to 85% occurring once. Sequencing used PBMCs. This sequence joins TRBV28 and TRBJ1-6, with a tentative D call TRBD1 (5 bases). The TCR sequence derives from a woman in her fifties or sixties in good health and CMV-seropositive. CDR3 nucleotides: TGTGCCAGCGGCTCGGGGGGGACCAGTTCACCCCTCCACTTT. This encodes CASGSGGTSSPLHF.